A selection of T cell receptor beta chains follows, all from one sample in a study of blood T cell repertoires in COVID-19. Generated by immunoSEQ multiplex PCR, the TCRdb table keeps only in-frame clones and is missing some. This table has over 200,000 clones, approximately 80% appearing once. Material for sequencing was peripheral blood. The receptors were gathered from a man aged 35 to 55 who had recovered from COVID-19. Each CDR3 is given with its conserved first and last residue. D genes are given only for firm matches. The size entry is marked missing in some rows and otherwise reads once, few, many or a size class.

CATSDTDRGGGYTF	TGTGCCACCAGTGATACCGACAGGGGAGGTGGCTACACCTTC	TRBV24-1	TRBD1	TRBJ1-2	-
CASSGRRQGQIVDTQYF	TGTGCCAGCAGTGGGAGGAGACAGGGACAGATTGTAGATACGCAGTATTTT	TRBV6-1	TRBD1	TRBJ2-3	-
CASSTTGDGYTF	TGTGCCAGCAGCACCACAGGGGATGGCTACACCTTC	TRBV5-6	TRBD1	TRBJ1-2	-
CASSLEGTSGSYEQYF	TGTGCCAGCAGCTTAGAGGGGACTAGCGGGAGCTACGAGCAGTACTTC	TRBV7-2	TRBD2	TRBJ2-7	-
CAISSASGGTNTDTQYF	TGTGCCATCAGTTCCGCTAGCGGGGGGACTAACACAGATACGCAGTATTTT	TRBV10-3	TRBD2	TRBJ2-3	-
CASSLGASGVQETQYF	TGTGCCAGCAGCTTGGGTGCTAGCGGAGTCCAAGAGACCCAGTACTTC	TRBV5-4	TRBD2	TRBJ2-5	-
CASSLDRWGYTF	TGCGCCAGCAGCTTGGACAGGTGGGGCTACACCTTC	TRBV5-1	-	TRBJ1-2	-
CASSSQGFEAFF	TGTGCCAGCAGCTCACAGGGGTTTGAAGCTTTCTTT	TRBV28	TRBD1	TRBJ1-1	-
CASKTGTDTQYF	TGTGCCAGCAAAACAGGGACAGATACGCAGTATTTT	TRBV6-5	-	TRBJ2-3	-
CASSQDPTGGGGSGANVLTF	TGCGCCAGCAGCCAAGACCCTACAGGGGGCGGAGGGTCTGGGGCCAACGTCCTGACTTTC	TRBV4-3	TRBD1	TRBJ2-6	-
CASSYDYSGNTIYF	TGTGCCAGCAGCTACGACTACTCTGGAAACACCATATATTTT	TRBV7-9	-	TRBJ1-3	-
CASSQSRLAGTSYEQYF	TGCGCCAGCAGTCAATCGAGGCTAGCGGGGACTTCCTACGAGCAGTACTTC	TRBV23-1	TRBD2	TRBJ2-7	-
CAIKEWPGTDTQYF	TGTGCCATCAAGGAGTGGCCGGGCACAGATACGCAGTATTTT	TRBV10-3	-	TRBJ2-3	-
CASRRSMNTEAFF	TGTGCCAGCAGGAGAAGTATGAACACTGAAGCTTTCTTT	TRBV6-5	-	TRBJ1-1	-
CASSIDRGNHHNEQFF	TGTGCCAGTAGTATAGATCGGGGGAATCATCACAATGAGCAGTTCTTC	TRBV19	-	TRBJ2-1	-
CASSFGLAAGSYNEQFF	TGCGCCAGCAGCTTTGGACTAGCGGCAGGCTCCTACAATGAGCAGTTCTTC	TRBV5-1	TRBD2	TRBJ2-1	few
CACIIRGRTDTQYF	TGTGCCTGCATAATCAGGGGGAGGACAGATACGCAGTATTTT	TRBV30	-	TRBJ2-3	-
CASSFVQGVWFGYTF	TGTGCCAGCAGCTTCGTCCAGGGGGTTTGGTTTGGCTACACCTTC	TRBV13	TRBD1	TRBJ1-2	-
CASSYGGSRPGRANVLTF	TGTGCCAGCAGTTACGGGGGGTCCAGGCCGGGAAGGGCCAACGTCCTGACTTTC	TRBV6-7	-	TRBJ2-6	once
CAIRGGTGELFF	TGTGCCATCCGGGGGGGCACCGGGGAGCTGTTTTTT	TRBV10-3	TRBD2	TRBJ2-2	-
CASSNPSSLTSEDFTDTQYF	TGTGCCAGCAGCAACCCCTCCTCCCTGACTAGCGAGGATTTCACAGATACGCAGTATTTT	TRBV11-3	TRBD2	TRBJ2-3	-
CATSRDSGGPLGEQFF	TGTGCCACCAGCAGAGATAGCGGGGGCCCCCTCGGTGAGCAGTTCTTC	TRBV15	TRBD2	TRBJ2-1	-
CASRLSGVSYEQYF	TGTGCCAGTAGACTAAGCGGGGTCTCCTACGAGCAGTACTTC	TRBV19	TRBD2	TRBJ2-7	-
CASSLAGSSGETQYF	TGTGCCAGCAGCTTAGCTGGGTCTAGCGGGGAGACCCAGTACTTC	TRBV7-8	TRBD2	TRBJ2-5	-
CASSFEAGLGTGELFF	TGTGCCAGCAGCTTTGAGGCGGGCTTGGGGACCGGGGAGCTGTTTTTT	TRBV5-8	-	TRBJ2-2	-
CASSPTGRHTEAFF	TGTGCCAGCTCCCCGACAGGGAGGCACACTGAAGCTTTCTTT	TRBV2	TRBD1	TRBJ1-1	-
CASSDRQGAGDTQYF	TGCGCCAGCAGCGATCGACAGGGGGCTGGAGATACGCAGTATTTT	TRBV4-3	TRBD1	TRBJ2-3	-
CSASKPGQGRDGYTF	TGCAGTGCTAGTAAGCCCGGACAGGGAAGGGATGGCTACACCTTC	TRBV20-1	TRBD1	TRBJ1-2	-
CASTRIQGLTIYF	TGTGCCAGCACTCGAATACAGGGGCTCACCATATATTTT	TRBV12-3/TRBV12-4	TRBD1	TRBJ1-3	-
CASRTGTAYGYTF	TGTGCCAGCAGGACCGGGACAGCCTATGGCTACACCTTC	TRBV12-3/TRBV12-4	TRBD1	TRBJ1-2	-
CASSEASGSGTDTQYF	TGTGCCAGCAGTGAAGCTAGCGGGAGTGGGACAGATACGCAGTATTTT	TRBV6-1	TRBD2	TRBJ2-3	-
CASSSVPGQVPYGYTF	TGTGCCAGCAGTTCCGTTCCGGGACAGGTGCCCTATGGCTACACCTTC	TRBV7-2	TRBD1	TRBJ1-2	once
CASRSAGGYRNEQFF	TGTGCCAGCAGGTCAGCGGGAGGGTATAGGAATGAGCAGTTCTTC	TRBV27	TRBD2	TRBJ2-1	-
CAWSGGGYTSTDTQYF	TGTGCCTGGAGCGGGGGGGGCTACACTAGCACAGATACGCAGTATTTT	TRBV30	TRBD2	TRBJ2-3	once
CASSHGSTQYF	TGCGCCAGCAGCCACGGGAGCACGCAGTATTTT	TRBV4-1	-	TRBJ2-3	-
CASSQVGGRLSGTQYF	TGTGCCAGCAGCCAAGTGGGTGGGAGGCTCAGCGGTACGCAGTATTTT	TRBV3-1/TRBV3-2	-	TRBJ2-3	-
CASSLAPGVGLLFHEQYF	TGTGCCAGCAGCTTAGCCCCCGGGGTGGGACTATTGTTTCACGAGCAGTACTTC	TRBV7-9	TRBD2	TRBJ2-7	-
CASSPRDPNTEAFF	TGTGCCAGCAGCCCACGGGATCCTAACACTGAAGCTTTCTTT	TRBV5-8	-	TRBJ1-1	-
CASSHNTGRSGNTIYF	TGCGCCAGCAGCCATAACACAGGTCGCTCTGGAAACACCATATATTTT	TRBV4-3	-	TRBJ1-3	-
CASSLGRRTGLLSGYTF	TGCGCCAGCAGCTTGGGAAGGCGGACAGGGTTGTTAAGCGGCTACACCTTC	TRBV5-1	TRBD1	TRBJ1-2	-
CASQSSGISWYNEQFF	TGTGCCAGTCAGTCTAGCGGGATTAGTTGGTACAATGAGCAGTTCTTC	TRBV19	TRBD2	TRBJ2-1	once
CASSESLEGTTSSYEQYF	TGCGCCAGCAGTGAGTCTCTGGAGGGGACTACAAGCTCCTACGAGCAGTACTTC	TRBV10-1	TRBD2	TRBJ2-7	once
CASSLVGSGAGDIQYF	TGTGCCAGCAGCTTAGTCGGGTCAGGGGCTGGGGACATTCAGTACTTC	TRBV7-2	-	TRBJ2-4	-
CASSLAGGHTEAFF	TGTGCCAGCAGCTTAGCGGGGGGGCACACTGAAGCTTTCTTT	TRBV7-2	-	TRBJ1-1	many